This TCR beta chain was identified during a study of T cells in Graves' hyperthyroidism and ophthalmopathy. Overall study findings and caveats: In the blood, most expanded thyroid clonotypes above 0.001 appeared as well.

Graves' hyperthyroidism qualified as stable when ophthalmopathy did not progress within 18 months. Among the patients, aged 18 to 65, hyperthyroidism was newly diagnosed and had lasted under 2 months. V lost 4 bases to trimming and J lost 0 bases, with 14 bases between them. Germline values: CDR1 SGHRS, CDR2 YFSETQ. The CDR3 totals 15 residues. There were TCR beta CDR3 regions amplified from RNA transcripts. The study used the HTBI primer set for a first-round RT-PCR of the TCR CDR3. TCRdb called the multiplex PCR reads again in MiXCR, with one record for every CDR3 protein. The sample contains under 400,000 distinct CDR3 sequences, around 17% of which appear only once. About this clonotype itself: As yet, its antigen is unknown.

The V call is TRBV5-1, the J call TRBJ2-7; D gene uncertain. This sequence originates from a man aged 30-40 years with Graves' hyperthyroidism. Sequencing input: blood. The CDR3 here is CASSQDRTGSYEQYF. The CDR3 bases are TGCGCCAGCAGCCAAGACCGGACGGGCTCCTACGAGCAGTACTTC.